This T cell receptor (beta chain) was sequenced for a study of a mutant IDH1 vaccine in newly diagnosed glioma. Study-wide context: Initiation of the vaccine course occurred 4-6 weeks after radiotherapy alone, or alongside temozolomide cycles. Earlier care involved radiotherapy, temozolomide, or both, and the majority received both.

V lost 3 bases and J 2 bases, leaving 11 bases between the germline ends. The CDR3 is 15 amino acids. Germline CDR1 and CDR2: SGHAT and FQDESV (reference sequence). A remark on this clone: The antigen is unknown.

Noted time point: week 23, last vaccination. Vaccination comprised doses that each held 300 ug of mutant IDH1 20-mer peptide, plus topical imiquimod. Findings of the study overall: Apparently unrelated to pseudoprogression were changes in the top peripheral T cell clonotypes.

The method was immunoSEQ multiplex PCR; TCRdb's version includes in-frame clones alone and lacks a portion of them. The repertoire holds around 40,000 clones, 78% seen once, with approximately 6.7% in the top ten. The chain couples TRBV11-1 to TRBJ1-3, with D uncertain. Specimen: PBMCs, collected from a glioma patient whose treatment included an IDH1 peptide vaccine. The sequence came from a woman aged 35 to 49 with glioma. Some clones in this sample may be carry-over from other donors' samples. Here the CDR3 DNA reads TGTGCCAGCAGCTTGAGGAGAGAAGCTGGAAACACCATATATTTT. As protein: CASSLRREAGNTIYF. Filled out from reference TRBV11-1 and TRBJ1-3, the complete variable domain reads EAEVAQSPRYKITEKSQAVAFWCDPISGHATLYWYRQILGQGPELLVQFQDESVVDDSQLPKDRFSAERLKGVDSTLKIQPAELGDSAMYLCASSLRREAGNTIYFGEGSWLTVV.